Below, 8 T cell receptor beta chains from the same sample are listed, as sequenced in a study of cytotoxic CD8 clonotypes in ibrutinib-treated CLL. Some clones are missing from TCRdb's copy, which holds only in-frame ones; the method was immunoSEQ multiplex PCR. The sample consists of over 120,000 clones, around three quarters of them appearing once. The sequences come from PBMCs, collected after 12 months of ibrutinib treatment. These receptors were obtained from a human donor with chronic lymphocytic leukemia.

The V call is TRBV6-1, the J call TRBJ1-2, with D hard to call. Trimming pared 5 bases from V and 8 bases from J, leaving 9 bases between. Germline CDR1 is MNHNS and CDR2 is SASEGT. The CDR3 runs to 11 residues. As DNA, the CDR3 is TGTGCCAGCAGTCAAGAGGGCGGCTACACCTTC. Encoded protein: CASSQEGGYTF.

The V call is TRBV7-6, the J call TRBJ1-4; D is undetermined. Per the germline V gene, CDR1 is SGHVS and CDR2 is FNYEAQ. The CDR3 is 14 amino acids. V gave up 1 base and J gave up 4 bases, with 7 bases separating them. The CDR3 nucleotides read TGTGCCAGCAGCTTAGATTTGAATAATGAAAAACTGTTTTTT. Amino acids: CASSLDLNNEKLFF.

The chain couples TRBV18 to TRBJ1-1; D ambiguous. V lost 1 base and J lost 1, with 4 bases in between. The V gene's germline CDR1 is KGHSH and CDR2 LQKENI. This CDR3 has 13 residues. The CDR3 spells CASSPQENTEAFF. The CDR3 bases are TGTGCCAGCTCACCACAGGAGAACACTGAAGCTTTCTTT.

This chain links TRBV10-3 with TRBJ2-7; possibly TRBD1 for D (7 bases). V dropped 5 bases and J dropped 6 bases, with 17 bases sitting between them. Per germline, CDR1 ENHRY and CDR2 SYGVKD. The CDR3 is 14 amino acids. CDR3 amino acids: CAISQGGSWPEQYF. The CDR3 region has the DNA TGTGCCATCAGTCAGGGGGGAAGTTGGCCCGAGCAGTACTTC.

For the CDR3, the DNA is TGTGCCAGCAGCCCTAGCGGGACGCCAGGCTACGAGCAGTACTTC. Translated, it gives CASSPSGTPGYEQYF. The J gene is TRBJ2-7, the V gene TRBV7-2; 9 nucleotides align to TRBD2. Germline V gene sequence: CDR1 SGHTA, CDR2 FQGNSA. After removal of 5 bases from V and 3 bases from J, the junction contained 8 bases not matched to a gene. The CDR3 covers 15 residues.

This clone has only one observation. The genes are TRBV19 and TRBJ2-1, with 10 bases matching TRBD1. Germline V gene lookup returns CDR1 LNHDA and CDR2 SQIVND (reference sequence). V dropped 5 bases and J dropped 10; count of bases not matched to a gene: 8. The CDR3 is 14 residues long. The CDR3: CASSARTGGDEQFF. CDR3 sequence (DNA): TGTGCCAGTAGTGCCCGGACAGGGGGAGACGAGCAGTTCTTC.

The chain couples TRBV11-2 to TRBJ2-5; TRBD2 matches at 7 bases. The CDR3 contains 15 residues. From germline, CDR1 is SGHAT and CDR2 FQNNGV. Losses at the gene ends were 7 bases for V and 5 bases for J; bases not matched to a gene: 13. As DNA, the CDR3 is TGTGCCAGCACCTACCGGGCGGGAGTAGGGGAGACCCAGTACTTC. This translates into CASTYRAGVGETQYF. The whole variable domain, filled in from reference TRBV11-2 and TRBJ2-5, reads EAGVAQSPRYKIIEKRQSVAFWCNPISGHATLYWYQQILGQGPKLLIQFQNNGVVDDSQLPKDRFSAERLKGVDSTLKIQPAKLEDSAVYLCASTYRAGVGETQYFGPGTRLLVL.

The rearrangement joins TRBV9 to TRBJ2-6, with D unclear. CDR3 length: 14 amino acids. CDR1 and CDR2 (germline): SGDLS, YYNGEE. Trimming pared 2 bases from V and 0 bases from J, leaving 3 bases between. CDR3 bases: TGTGCCAGCAGCGTTGGCTCTGGGGCCAACGTCCTGACTTTC. It is translated as CASSVGSGANVLTF.